These T cell receptor beta chains were read from a single sample in a study of OX40 agonist ivuxolimab in advanced cancers. This table comes from immunoSEQ multiplex PCR, and its TCRdb copy is limited to in-frame clones, with some not included. The repertoire consists of about 24,000 clones, with approximately 82% occurring once and the leading ten covering about 24%. Source: CD4+ or CD8+ T cells sorted from blood, taken in a trial of the OX40 agonist ivuxolimab. The receptors were gathered from an adult with an advanced solid tumor such as melanoma, head and neck, liver or kidney cancer. CDR3s include the opening cysteine and the closing phenylalanine or tryptophan. Fields, in order: CDR3 protein, CDR3 DNA, clone size, D gene, V gene, J gene, CDR3 length. The D gene is left open where the match is weak. Clone size is given for some rows only: seen once, a few or many times, or a class if the clone is expanded.

cdr3_aa: CASSLAGGGYEQYF; cdr3_nt: TGTGCCAGCAGCTTAGCTGGGGGGGGCTACGAGCAGTACTTC; clone_size: .; d_call: TRBD2; v_call: TRBV7-8; j_call: TRBJ2-7; cdr3_length: 14
cdr3_aa: CASSWDRGILETQYF; cdr3_nt: TGTGCCAGCAGTTGGGACAGGGGGATTTTAGAGACCCAGTACTTC; clone_size: few; d_call: TRBD1; v_call: TRBV6-6; j_call: TRBJ2-5; cdr3_length: 15
cdr3_aa: CASSSLWNTGELFF; cdr3_nt: TGTGCCAGCAGTTCCCTATGGAACACCGGGGAGCTGTTTTTT; clone_size: .; d_call: .; v_call: TRBV27; j_call: TRBJ2-2; cdr3_length: 14
cdr3_aa: CASNLLAPPGSDTQYF; cdr3_nt: TGTGCCAGCAACCTACTAGCGCCTCCTGGATCAGATACGCAGTATTTT; clone_size: .; d_call: TRBD2; v_call: TRBV11-2; j_call: TRBJ2-3; cdr3_length: 16
cdr3_aa: CASSETGTGYFLGELFF; cdr3_nt: TGTGCCAGCAGTGAAACCGGGACAGGGTACTTTCTCGGGGAGCTGTTTTTT; clone_size: .; d_call: TRBD1; v_call: TRBV6-1; j_call: TRBJ2-2; cdr3_length: 17
cdr3_aa: CAWSLLGPGEQFF; cdr3_nt: TGTGCCTGGAGTCTACTAGGCCCCGGTGAGCAGTTCTTC; clone_size: .; d_call: .; v_call: TRBV30; j_call: TRBJ2-1; cdr3_length: 13
cdr3_aa: CASRFTWGQPQHF; cdr3_nt: TGTGCCAGCAGATTTACGTGGGGTCAGCCCCAGCATTTT; clone_size: .; d_call: .; v_call: TRBV27; j_call: TRBJ1-5; cdr3_length: 13
cdr3_aa: CASSLAGPQASRYNEQFF; cdr3_nt: TGTGCCAGCAGCTTAGCGGGGCCCCAAGCGTCCCGTTACAATGAGCAGTTCTTC; clone_size: .; d_call: .; v_call: TRBV7-6; j_call: TRBJ2-1; cdr3_length: 18
cdr3_aa: CASSLWENTEAFF; cdr3_nt: TGTGCCAGCAGTTTATGGGAGAACACTGAAGCTTTCTTT; clone_size: .; d_call: .; v_call: TRBV27; j_call: TRBJ1-1; cdr3_length: 13
cdr3_aa: CASSFLFWAATDTQYF; cdr3_nt: TGTGCCAGCAGCTTTCTTTTCTGGGCGGCCACAGATACGCAGTATTTT; clone_size: .; d_call: .; v_call: TRBV5-4; j_call: TRBJ2-3; cdr3_length: 16
cdr3_aa: CASSHLPGAQGRDGYTF; cdr3_nt: TGCGCCAGCAGCCATCTCCCGGGGGCCCAGGGGAGGGATGGCTACACCTTC; clone_size: .; d_call: .; v_call: TRBV4-1; j_call: TRBJ1-2; cdr3_length: 17
cdr3_aa: CASSLGPASSYNSPLHF; cdr3_nt: TGCGCCAGCAGCTTGGGGCCGGCGAGCTCCTATAATTCACCCCTCCACTTT; clone_size: .; d_call: .; v_call: TRBV5-1; j_call: TRBJ1-6; cdr3_length: 17
cdr3_aa: CASLASGALFF; cdr3_nt: TGTGCCAGTCTAGCTTCCGGGGCGCTGTTTTTT; clone_size: .; d_call: .; v_call: TRBV7-2; j_call: TRBJ2-2; cdr3_length: 11
cdr3_aa: CASSLDRGLGNTIYF; cdr3_nt: TGCGCCAGCAGCTTGGACAGGGGGCTCGGAAACACCATATATTTT; clone_size: .; d_call: TRBD1; v_call: TRBV5-1; j_call: TRBJ1-3; cdr3_length: 15
cdr3_aa: CASSAWRADSYNEQFF; cdr3_nt: TGTGCCAGCAGCGCTTGGCGGGCAGACTCCTACAATGAGCAGTTCTTC; clone_size: .; d_call: .; v_call: TRBV9; j_call: TRBJ2-1; cdr3_length: 16
cdr3_aa: CASGTGWSWEKEKLFF; cdr3_nt: TGTGCCAGTGGTACAGGGTGGTCGTGGGAAAAAGAAAAACTGTTTTTT; clone_size: .; d_call: .; v_call: TRBV19; j_call: TRBJ1-4; cdr3_length: 16
cdr3_aa: CASSATGFGSTDTQYF; cdr3_nt: TGTGCCAGCAGCGCCACAGGGTTTGGAAGCACAGATACGCAGTATTTT; clone_size: .; d_call: .; v_call: TRBV9; j_call: TRBJ2-3; cdr3_length: 16
cdr3_aa: CASSLGTIGSLNYGYTF; cdr3_nt: TGCGCCAGCAGCCTTGGCACAATTGGGTCACTGAACTATGGCTACACCTTC; clone_size: medium-sized; d_call: .; v_call: TRBV4-1; j_call: TRBJ1-2; cdr3_length: 17
cdr3_aa: CASSLEGLSYEQYF; cdr3_nt: TGTGCCAGCAGCTTGGAGGGGCTCTCCTACGAGCAGTACTTC; clone_size: .; d_call: .; v_call: TRBV5-5; j_call: TRBJ2-7; cdr3_length: 14
cdr3_aa: CASSLDYGELFF; cdr3_nt: TGTGCCAGCAGCTTAGATTACGGGGAGCTGTTTTTT; clone_size: few; d_call: .; v_call: TRBV7-3; j_call: TRBJ2-2; cdr3_length: 12
cdr3_aa: CASSGSRDTPYEQYF; cdr3_nt: TGTGCCAGCAGTGGATCAAGAGACACCCCCTACGAGCAGTACTTC; clone_size: once; d_call: .; v_call: TRBV2; j_call: TRBJ2-7; cdr3_length: 15
cdr3_aa: CASSYEVEGNTIYF; cdr3_nt: TGTGCCAGCAGTTACGAGGTAGAAGGAAACACCATATATTTT; clone_size: few; d_call: .; v_call: TRBV6-6; j_call: TRBJ1-3; cdr3_length: 14
cdr3_aa: CASSEEAGGYNEQFF; cdr3_nt: TGTGCCAGCAGTGAAGAAGCGGGAGGGTACAATGAGCAGTTCTTC; clone_size: .; d_call: TRBD2; v_call: TRBV6-1; j_call: TRBJ2-1; cdr3_length: 15
cdr3_aa: CASSNRTFDTQYF; cdr3_nt: TGTGCCAGCAGTAACCGGACTTTTGATACGCAGTATTTT; clone_size: .; d_call: .; v_call: TRBV2; j_call: TRBJ2-3; cdr3_length: 13
cdr3_aa: CATSNPPTSGRGGSYNEQFF; cdr3_nt: TGTGCCACCAGCAACCCCCCAACTAGCGGGAGGGGGGGCTCCTACAATGAGCAGTTCTTC; clone_size: once; d_call: TRBD2; v_call: TRBV15; j_call: TRBJ2-1; cdr3_length: 20
cdr3_aa: CAWSGGEALGSNQPQHF; cdr3_nt: TGTGCCTGGAGCGGGGGGGAGGCACTGGGTAGCAATCAGCCCCAGCATTTT; clone_size: .; d_call: .; v_call: TRBV30; j_call: TRBJ1-5; cdr3_length: 17
cdr3_aa: CASSQGAGRQPQHF; cdr3_nt: TGCGCCAGCAGCCAAGGTGCAGGGAGACAGCCCCAGCATTTT; clone_size: .; d_call: .; v_call: TRBV4-1; j_call: TRBJ1-5; cdr3_length: 14
cdr3_aa: CASSTSGSSTDTQYF; cdr3_nt: TGTGCCAGCAGCACAAGCGGGAGTAGCACAGATACGCAGTATTTT; clone_size: .; d_call: TRBD2; v_call: TRBV7-9; j_call: TRBJ2-3; cdr3_length: 15
cdr3_aa: CASSADPYEQYF; cdr3_nt: TGTGCCAGCAGCGCCGACCCGTACGAGCAGTACTTC; clone_size: .; d_call: .; v_call: TRBV6-6; j_call: TRBJ2-7; cdr3_length: 12
cdr3_aa: CASSLGWTWLEKLFF; cdr3_nt: TGTGCCAGCAGCTTAGGGTGGACGTGGCTTGAAAAACTGTTTTTT; clone_size: .; d_call: .; v_call: TRBV7-2; j_call: TRBJ1-4; cdr3_length: 15
cdr3_aa: CASSLDRDHTGELFF; cdr3_nt: TGTGCCAGCAGCTTAGACAGGGACCACACCGGGGAGCTGTTTTTT; clone_size: .; d_call: .; v_call: TRBV7-9; j_call: TRBJ2-2; cdr3_length: 15
cdr3_aa: CASSPWTGTDTQYF; cdr3_nt: TGTGCCAGCAGCCCATGGACAGGGACAGATACGCAGTATTTT; clone_size: medium-sized; d_call: TRBD1; v_call: TRBV7-8; j_call: TRBJ2-3; cdr3_length: 14
cdr3_aa: CASSPTGNQPQHF; cdr3_nt: TGTGCCAGCAGCCCGACAGGGAATCAGCCCCAGCATTTT; clone_size: .; d_call: TRBD1; v_call: TRBV7-6; j_call: TRBJ1-5; cdr3_length: 13
cdr3_aa: CASRDKNHNEQFF; cdr3_nt: TGTGCCAGCAGGGACAAGAACCACAATGAGCAGTTCTTC; clone_size: medium-sized; d_call: .; v_call: TRBV6-5; j_call: TRBJ2-1; cdr3_length: 13
cdr3_aa: CASSLARQGTDEQYF; cdr3_nt: TGTGCCAGCAGTTTAGCGAGACAGGGGACGGATGAGCAGTACTTC; clone_size: .; d_call: TRBD1; v_call: TRBV28; j_call: TRBJ2-7; cdr3_length: 15
cdr3_aa: CASSIAGASGYEQYF; cdr3_nt: TGTGCCAGTAGTATAGCGGGGGCTAGCGGATACGAGCAGTACTTC; clone_size: .; d_call: .; v_call: TRBV19; j_call: TRBJ2-7; cdr3_length: 15
cdr3_aa: CASSPKDGEVLETQYF; cdr3_nt: TGTGCCAGCAGTCCCAAGGATGGGGAGGTGTTGGAGACCCAGTACTTC; clone_size: .; d_call: .; v_call: TRBV28; j_call: TRBJ2-5; cdr3_length: 16
cdr3_aa: CASSLSRTASYEQYF; cdr3_nt: TGTGCCAGCAGTTTAAGCCGGACAGCGTCCTACGAGCAGTACTTC; clone_size: .; d_call: .; v_call: TRBV28; j_call: TRBJ2-7; cdr3_length: 15
cdr3_aa: CASSPLLAGETPEQYF; cdr3_nt: TGTGCCAGCAGTCCTTTACTAGCGGGAGAGACTCCCGAGCAGTACTTC; clone_size: .; d_call: TRBD2; v_call: TRBV28; j_call: TRBJ2-7; cdr3_length: 16
cdr3_aa: CASSLRGPNEQFF; cdr3_nt: TGTGCCAGCAGCCTCCGTGGCCCCAATGAGCAGTTCTTC; clone_size: .; d_call: .; v_call: TRBV14; j_call: TRBJ2-1; cdr3_length: 13
cdr3_aa: CASSLQTGTGWNGYTF; cdr3_nt: TGCGCCAGCAGCCTACAAACCGGGACAGGGTGGAATGGCTACACCTTC; clone_size: .; d_call: TRBD1; v_call: TRBV4-1; j_call: TRBJ1-2; cdr3_length: 16
cdr3_aa: CAISETGSYEQYF; cdr3_nt: TGTGCCATCAGTGAGACAGGGTCCTACGAGCAGTACTTC; clone_size: .; d_call: .; v_call: TRBV10-3; j_call: TRBJ2-7; cdr3_length: 13
cdr3_aa: CASSLAGQGNYGYTF; cdr3_nt: TGTGCCAGCAGCTTAGCGGGACAGGGAAACTATGGCTACACCTTC; clone_size: .; d_call: TRBD1; v_call: TRBV7-3; j_call: TRBJ1-2; cdr3_length: 15
cdr3_aa: CASSNGQGLNYGYTF; cdr3_nt: TGTGCCAGCTCAAACGGACAGGGGCTGAACTATGGCTACACCTTC; clone_size: medium-sized; d_call: .; v_call: TRBV21-1; j_call: TRBJ1-2; cdr3_length: 15
cdr3_aa: CASSGWGLAGERVEETQYF; cdr3_nt: TGTGCCAGCAGTGGTTGGGGACTAGCGGGAGAGAGGGTGGAGGAGACCCAGTACTTC; clone_size: .; d_call: TRBD2; v_call: TRBV2; j_call: TRBJ2-5; cdr3_length: 19
cdr3_aa: CASSLAGELEPQHF; cdr3_nt: TGTGCCAGCAGTTTGGCGGGGGAATTGGAACCCCAGCATTTT; clone_size: .; d_call: .; v_call: TRBV28; j_call: TRBJ1-5; cdr3_length: 14
cdr3_aa: CAWTSGAPNEKLFF; cdr3_nt: TGTGCCTGGACCTCAGGGGCGCCGAATGAAAAACTGTTTTTT; clone_size: .; d_call: .; v_call: TRBV30; j_call: TRBJ1-4; cdr3_length: 14
cdr3_aa: CASSLREEEQFF; cdr3_nt: TGTGCCAGCAGTTTACGGGAGGAGGAGCAGTTCTTC; clone_size: .; d_call: TRBD2; v_call: TRBV27; j_call: TRBJ2-1; cdr3_length: 12
cdr3_aa: CASSDLGREDTQYF; cdr3_nt: TGTGCCAGCAGCGATTTAGGGAGGGAAGATACGCAGTATTTT; clone_size: .; d_call: TRBD2; v_call: TRBV9; j_call: TRBJ2-3; cdr3_length: 14
cdr3_aa: CASSARNLAEPEQFF; cdr3_nt: TGTGCCAGCAGCGCGCGAAACCTAGCGGAGCCTGAGCAGTTCTTC; clone_size: few; d_call: TRBD2; v_call: TRBV11-2; j_call: TRBJ2-1; cdr3_length: 15
cdr3_aa: CASTPQGEFTEAFF; cdr3_nt: TGTGCCAGCACCCCCCAGGGGGAATTCACTGAAGCTTTCTTT; clone_size: once; d_call: TRBD1; v_call: TRBV5-4; j_call: TRBJ1-1; cdr3_length: 14
cdr3_aa: CASKGHEQYF; cdr3_nt: TGCGCCAGCAAAGGCCACGAGCAGTACTTC; clone_size: .; d_call: .; v_call: TRBV10-2; j_call: TRBJ2-7; cdr3_length: 10
cdr3_aa: CASSLGSGSRYEQYF; cdr3_nt: TGTGCCAGCAGTTTGGGTAGTGGGAGCCGCTACGAGCAGTACTTC; clone_size: .; d_call: .; v_call: TRBV6-5; j_call: TRBJ2-7; cdr3_length: 15